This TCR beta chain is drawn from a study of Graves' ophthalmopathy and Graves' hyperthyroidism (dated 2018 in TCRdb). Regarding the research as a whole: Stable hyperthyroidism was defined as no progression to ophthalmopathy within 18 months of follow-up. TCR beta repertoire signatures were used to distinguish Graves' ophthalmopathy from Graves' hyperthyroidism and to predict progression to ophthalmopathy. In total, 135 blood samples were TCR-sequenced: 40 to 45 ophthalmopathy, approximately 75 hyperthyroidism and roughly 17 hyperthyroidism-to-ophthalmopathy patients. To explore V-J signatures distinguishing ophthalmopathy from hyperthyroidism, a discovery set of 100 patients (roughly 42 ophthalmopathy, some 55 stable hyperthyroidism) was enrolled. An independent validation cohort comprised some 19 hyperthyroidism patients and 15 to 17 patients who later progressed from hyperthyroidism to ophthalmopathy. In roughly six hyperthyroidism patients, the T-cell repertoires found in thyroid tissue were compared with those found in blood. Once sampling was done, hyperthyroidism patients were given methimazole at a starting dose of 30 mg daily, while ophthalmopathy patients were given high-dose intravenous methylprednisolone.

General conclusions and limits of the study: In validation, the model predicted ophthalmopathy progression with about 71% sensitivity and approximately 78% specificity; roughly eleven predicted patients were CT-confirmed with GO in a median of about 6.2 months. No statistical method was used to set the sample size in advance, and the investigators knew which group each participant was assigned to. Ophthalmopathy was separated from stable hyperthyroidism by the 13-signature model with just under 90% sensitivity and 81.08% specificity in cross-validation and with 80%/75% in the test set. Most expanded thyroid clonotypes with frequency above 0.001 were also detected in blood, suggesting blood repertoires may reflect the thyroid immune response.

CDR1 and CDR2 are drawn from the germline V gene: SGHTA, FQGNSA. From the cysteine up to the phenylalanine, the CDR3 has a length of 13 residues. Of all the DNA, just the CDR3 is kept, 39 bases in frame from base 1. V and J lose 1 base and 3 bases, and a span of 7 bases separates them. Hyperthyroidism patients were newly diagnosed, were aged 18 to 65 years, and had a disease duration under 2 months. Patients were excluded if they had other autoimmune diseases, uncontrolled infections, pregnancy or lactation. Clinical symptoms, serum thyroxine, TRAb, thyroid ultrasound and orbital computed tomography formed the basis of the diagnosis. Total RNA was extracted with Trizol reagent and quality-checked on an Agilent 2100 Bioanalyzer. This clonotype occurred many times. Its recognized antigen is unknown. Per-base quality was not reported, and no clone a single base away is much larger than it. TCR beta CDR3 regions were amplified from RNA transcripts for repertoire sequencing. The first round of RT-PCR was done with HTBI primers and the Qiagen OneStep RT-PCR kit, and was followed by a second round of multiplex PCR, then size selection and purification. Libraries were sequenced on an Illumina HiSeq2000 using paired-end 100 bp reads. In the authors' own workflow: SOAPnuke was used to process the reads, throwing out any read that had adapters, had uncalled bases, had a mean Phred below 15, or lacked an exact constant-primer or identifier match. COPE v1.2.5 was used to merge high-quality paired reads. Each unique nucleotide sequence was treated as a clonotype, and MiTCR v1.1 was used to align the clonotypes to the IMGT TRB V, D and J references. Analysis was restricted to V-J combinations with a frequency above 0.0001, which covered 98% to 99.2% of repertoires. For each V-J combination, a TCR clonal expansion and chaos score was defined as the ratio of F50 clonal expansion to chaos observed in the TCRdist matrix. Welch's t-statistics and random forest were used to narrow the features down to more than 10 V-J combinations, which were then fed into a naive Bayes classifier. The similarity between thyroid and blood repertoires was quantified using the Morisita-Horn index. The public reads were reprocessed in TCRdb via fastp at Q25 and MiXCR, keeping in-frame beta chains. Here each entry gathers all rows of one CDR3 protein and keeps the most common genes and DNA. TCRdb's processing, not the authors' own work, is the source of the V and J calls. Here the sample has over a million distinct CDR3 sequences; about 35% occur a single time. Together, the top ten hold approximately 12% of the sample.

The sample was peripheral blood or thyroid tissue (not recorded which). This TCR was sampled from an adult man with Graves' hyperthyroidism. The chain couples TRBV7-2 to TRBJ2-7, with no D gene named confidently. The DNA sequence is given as TGTGCCAGCAGCTTAGTTTCGGTCTACGAGCAGTACTTC. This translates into CASSLVSVYEQYF.